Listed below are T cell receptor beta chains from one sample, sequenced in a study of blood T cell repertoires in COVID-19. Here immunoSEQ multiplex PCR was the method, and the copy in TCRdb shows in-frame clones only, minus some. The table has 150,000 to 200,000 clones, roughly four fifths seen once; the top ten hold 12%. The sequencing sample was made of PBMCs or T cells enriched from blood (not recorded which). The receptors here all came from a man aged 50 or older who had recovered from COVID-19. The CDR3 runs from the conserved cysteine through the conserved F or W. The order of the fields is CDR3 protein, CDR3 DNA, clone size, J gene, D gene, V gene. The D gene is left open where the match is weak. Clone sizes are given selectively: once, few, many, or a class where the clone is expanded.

CASGTTNYGYTF TGTGCCAGCGGGACAACTAACTATGGCTACACCTTC NA TRBJ1-2 NA TRBV6-5
CASSEYGTGAGSPLHF TGTGCCAGCAGCGAATACGGGACAGGGGCTGGTTCACCCCTCCACTTT once TRBJ1-6 TRBD1 TRBV9
CASSQSVGQGGNEQFF TGCGCCAGCAGCCAAAGCGTCGGACAGGGCGGCAATGAGCAGTTCTTC NA TRBJ2-1 TRBD1 TRBV4-3
CASSPNSGGEETQYF TGTGCCAGCAGCCCGAACTCCGGAGGGGAAGAGACCCAGTACTTC NA TRBJ2-5 NA TRBV2
CASSLGGGREQFF TGCGCCAGCAGCCTAGGAGGCGGGAGGGAGCAGTTCTTC NA TRBJ2-1 TRBD2 TRBV4-3
CASSLSGDAEAFF TGTGCCAGCTCACTTTCAGGGGACGCTGAAGCTTTCTTT once TRBJ1-1 NA TRBV18
CASSLQTPQGNTEAFF TGTGCCAGCAGTTTACAGACGCCACAGGGGAACACTGAAGCTTTCTTT NA TRBJ1-1 NA TRBV27
CAISDGQGATETQYF TGTGCCATCAGTGACGGACAGGGGGCGACGGAGACCCAGTACTTC NA TRBJ2-5 TRBD1 TRBV10-3
CASSSKSLGELFF TGCGCCAGCAGCTCTAAGTCCTTGGGGGAGCTGTTTTTT NA TRBJ2-2 NA TRBV5-1
CASSEQGREQYF TGTGCCAGCAGCGAACAGGGACGCGAGCAGTACTTC NA TRBJ2-7 NA TRBV7-3
CASSFDRGKLFF TGTGCCAGCAGCTTTGACAGGGGAAAACTGTTTTTT NA TRBJ1-4 TRBD1 TRBV7-9
CASSLRGLQLGSEAFF TGTGCCAGCAGCTTGAGAGGACTCCAATTGGGGTCTGAAGCTTTCTTT NA TRBJ1-1 NA TRBV5-6
CASSLADYPDF TGTGCCAGCAGCTTAGCTGACTATCCAGACTTC NA TRBJ1-2 NA TRBV7-9
CASSSGTTAFF TGTGCCAGCAGCTCCGGGACAACGGCTTTCTTT NA TRBJ1-1 NA TRBV28
CASSGGSPYNSPLHF TGTGCCAGCAGTGGAGGGTCACCCTATAATTCACCCCTCCACTTT NA TRBJ1-6 NA TRBV2
CASSQDTYEQYF TGTGCCAGCAGCCAAGATACCTACGAGCAGTACTTC NA TRBJ2-7 NA TRBV3-1/TRBV3-2
CASSLGTGPSFSEAFF TGCGCCAGCAGCTTGGGGACAGGTCCGTCGTTTAGTGAAGCTTTCTTT NA TRBJ1-1 TRBD1 TRBV5-1
CASSLAGRGRDTQYF TGCGCCAGCAGCTTGGCGGGCAGGGGGCGGGATACGCAGTATTTT NA TRBJ2-3 TRBD1 TRBV5-1
CATRETGGVNTQYF TGTGCCACCCGTGAGACAGGGGGCGTTAATACGCAGTATTTT NA TRBJ2-3 TRBD1 TRBV10-3
CATSQGLNTEAFF TGTGCCACCAGCCAGGGCTTGAACACTGAAGCTTTCTTT NA TRBJ1-1 NA TRBV24-1
CATSQDSSNQPQHF TGTGCCACTTCCCAGGACAGCAGCAATCAGCCCCAGCATTTT NA TRBJ1-5 NA TRBV2
CASSGQPGREQYF TGTGCCAGCAGCGGACAGCCAGGAAGAGAGCAGTACTTC few TRBJ2-7 NA TRBV28
CASSSGGYNSPLHF TGTGCCAGCAGCTCCGGGGGATATAATTCACCCCTCCACTTT NA TRBJ1-6 NA TRBV11-2
CASSRGLALHF TGTGCCAGCAGCCGAGGACTGGCCCTCCACTTT NA TRBJ1-6 NA TRBV11-2
CASSFPIQLERASLDTQYF TGTGCCAGCAGCTTTCCTATCCAACTAGAGCGGGCCAGCCTGGATACGCAGTATTTT once TRBJ2-3 NA TRBV11-2
CATSRGDRYGYTF TGTGCCACCAGCAGGGGGGACAGGTATGGCTACACCTTC NA TRBJ1-2 TRBD1 TRBV15
CASSQDLLAGGREQYF TGTGCCAGCAGCCAAGATCTCCTAGCGGGGGGACGCGAGCAGTACTTC NA TRBJ2-7 TRBD2 TRBV3-1/TRBV3-2
CASSPGQTYSNQPQHF TGTGCCAGCTCACCTGGACAAACCTATAGCAATCAGCCCCAGCATTTT NA TRBJ1-5 NA TRBV18
CASSSQGAGTDTQYF TGTGCCAGCAGTAGTCAGGGGGCGGGCACAGATACGCAGTATTTT NA TRBJ2-3 TRBD1 TRBV2
CASETLAGKETQYF TGTGCCAGCGAGACGCTAGCGGGGAAAGAGACCCAGTACTTC NA TRBJ2-5 TRBD2 TRBV5-4
CASSIAVQYF TGTGCCAGTAGTATAGCGGTTCAGTACTTC NA TRBJ2-4 NA TRBV19
CASSPPYGETQYF TGTGCCAGCTCACCCCCGTACGGGGAGACCCAGTACTTC NA TRBJ2-5 NA TRBV18
CASSPPTSARGTQYF TGTGCCAGCTCGCCGCCGACGTCGGCGCGGGGGACCCAGTACTTC NA TRBJ2-5 NA TRBV18
CASSQGHGGGAVAKNIQYF TGTGCCAGCAGCCAAGGACACGGCGGGGGGGCTGTAGCCAAAAACATTCAGTACTTC NA TRBJ2-4 TRBD2 TRBV3-1/TRBV3-2
CASGEVAGEYNEQFF TGTGCCAGCGGAGAGGTAGCGGGGGAGTACAATGAGCAGTTCTTC NA TRBJ2-1 TRBD2 TRBV6-4
CSASLPVSYEQYF TGCAGTGCTAGTCTTCCGGTCTCCTACGAGCAGTACTTC NA TRBJ2-7 NA TRBV20-1
CATSDFNSNYGYTF TGTGCCACCAGTGATTTCAACAGTAACTATGGCTACACCTTC NA TRBJ1-2 NA TRBV24-1
CATSAPLNTEAFF TGTGCCACCAGTGCGCCCTTGAACACTGAAGCTTTCTTT NA TRBJ1-1 NA TRBV6-6
CASKQDQGANGELFF TGCGCCAGCAAACAGGACCAGGGGGCAAACGGGGAGCTGTTTTTT NA TRBJ2-2 TRBD1 TRBV5-1
CASSPTGGRYYTEAFF TGTGCCAGCAGCCCCACGGGGGGGAGATACTACACTGAAGCTTTCTTT NA TRBJ1-1 NA TRBV11-2
CSVVGLAGFGAGELFF TGCAGCGTTGTGGGGCTAGCGGGGTTTGGCGCCGGGGAGCTGTTTTTT few TRBJ2-2 TRBD2 TRBV29-1
CASRDWSMGQSIYEQYF TGTGCCAGCAGAGATTGGTCCATGGGACAGTCCATCTACGAGCAGTACTTC NA TRBJ2-7 TRBD1 TRBV28
CASTSSAGALSGANVLTF TGTGCCAGCACCTCTTCGGCGGGAGCTCTCTCTGGGGCCAACGTCCTGACTTTC NA TRBJ2-6 TRBD2 TRBV7-9
CASSWDRGTEKLFF TGTGCCAGCAGTTGGGACAGGGGCACGGAAAAACTGTTTTTT NA TRBJ1-4 TRBD1 TRBV28
CSGSSGGPSEQYF TGCAGTGGGTCTTCCGGCGGGCCCTCCGAGCAGTACTTC once TRBJ2-7 NA TRBV29-1
CSATGGPTNEKLFF TGCAGCGCCACGGGGGGCCCAACTAATGAAAAACTGTTTTTT NA TRBJ1-4 NA TRBV29-1
CASSEQAGSGNTIYF TGTGCCAGCAGTGAACAGGCAGGCTCTGGAAACACCATATATTTT NA TRBJ1-3 NA TRBV6-1